This TCR beta chain originates from a study of cytomegalovirus exposure and HLA in healthy donors. Germline V gene data show CDR1 as SGDLS and CDR2 as YYNGEE. This CDR3 is built from 15 residues. The ends were cut back, 3 bases at V and 10 bases at J, with 17 bases in the middle. 13 Jbeta primers and 60 Vbeta primers were used for the PCR. Study processing details: A later analysis tallied approximately 78 million unique TCR beta chains, about 12 million of them shared. The table came from immunoSEQ multiplex PCR; TCRdb's copy has only in-frame clones and leaves some out. V and J calls and clone size follow that table, whereas D and trimming were derived from the DNA. The table has about 160,000 clones, about 65% seen once; the top ten hold less than 8.5%.

Input material: PBMCs. V usage is TRBV9 and J usage is TRBJ1-6; D perhaps matches TRBD1 (5 bases). This TCR derives from a man aged 35-49 years in good health and CMV-seropositive. For the CDR3, the DNA is TGTGCCAGCAGCGCAGGGATTGGGACTGGGTCACCCCTCCACTTT. Encoded protein: CASSAGIGTGSPLHF.